The rows below give T cell receptor beta chains drawn from one sample of a study of T cells in Graves' hyperthyroidism and ophthalmopathy. TCRdb itself ran the multiplex PCR reads through MiXCR, one entry per CDR3 protein. In the table there are around 800,000 distinct CDR3 sequences, 35% to 45% of which are singletons. Sequencing used blood. The source of these receptors is a man between 18 and 35 years old with Graves' hyperthyroidism. CDR3s include the opening cysteine and the closing phenylalanine or tryptophan. The D gene is left open where the match is weak. Clone size is stated in some rows and not others, as once, few, many or a class when expanded.

-,TRBJ1-5,TRBV10-3,-,TGTGCCAGCAGTTCGGACGGGCTCAATCAGCCCCAGCATTTT,CASSSDGLNQPQHF
once,TRBJ1-2,TRBV19,-,TGTGCCAGTAGTATAGCGGGGCTCGGCTACACCTTC,CASSIAGLGYTF
-,TRBJ1-1,TRBV9,-,TGTGCCAGCAGTTACTCCGGCAGCAGGGCGAACACTGAAGCTTTCTTT,CASSYSGSRANTEAFF
-,TRBJ2-2,TRBV2,TRBD1,TGTGCCAGCAGTCACAGGGGACCTAACACCGGGGAGCTGTTTTTT,CASSHRGPNTGELFF
many,TRBJ1-5,TRBV2,-,TGTGCCAGCAGTGAAGGAGTCAATCAGCCCCAGCATTTT,CASSEGVNQPQHF
few,TRBJ1-5,TRBV15,-,TGTGCCACCAGCAGCCAGGGTGGCAATCAGCCCCAGCACTTT,CATSSQGGNQPQHF
-,TRBJ2-5,TRBV2,-,TGTGCCAGCAGAGATATCGGGCCACAAGAGACCCAGTACTTC,CASRDIGPQETQYF
many,TRBJ1-1,TRBV29-1,TRBD1,TGCAGCGTTGAAGACGGAGAGACAGGGGGCACTGAAGCTTTCTTT,CSVEDGETGGTEAFF
few,TRBJ1-5,TRBV12-3/TRBV12-4,-,TGTGCCAGCAAACTGGGCCTAGGCGGGCCCCAGCATTTT,CASKLGLGGPQHF
many,TRBJ2-7,TRBV7-9,-,TGTGCCAGCAGCTCTACCGGACTAACGCACGAGCAGTACTTC,CASSSTGLTHEQYF
-,TRBJ2-7,TRBV20-1,-,TGCAGTGCTAGAGATGATGGGGTCACTGGGCTCTACGAGCAGTACTTC,CSARDDGVTGLYEQYF
-,TRBJ2-7,TRBV7-9,TRBD1,TGTGCCAGCAGCTTATCTTGGGACAGCTCATCCTACGAGCAGTACTTC,CASSLSWDSSSYEQYF
few,TRBJ1-5,TRBV11-2,-,TGTGCCAGCAGCCGGACTTTAAATCAGCCCCAGCATTTT,CASSRTLNQPQHF
-,TRBJ2-7,TRBV25-1,TRBD2,TGTGCCAGCTTGGAATCACCGGGACTAGCGGGGACAGACGAGCAGTACTTC,CASLESPGLAGTDEQYF
-,TRBJ2-5,TRBV10-3,TRBD2,TGTGCCACCCGTAGCGGGAGGGCCCGAGAGACCCAGTACTTC,CATRSGRARETQYF
-,TRBJ2-2,TRBV9,TRBD2,TGTGCCAGCAGCCGTCAAGCGGGAGAGAACACCGGGGAGCTGTTTTTT,CASSRQAGENTGELFF
-,TRBJ2-7,TRBV28,-,TGTGCCGTGAGGAACCAGAACTACGAGCAGTACTTC,CAVRNQNYEQYF
-,TRBJ1-1,TRBV29-1,-,TGCAGCTCGGGCTCGGTGAACACTGAAGCTTTCTTT,CSSGSVNTEAFF
-,TRBJ1-5,TRBV6-5,-,TGTGCCAGCAGTTCAACACCTAGCAATCAGCCCCAGCATTTT,CASSSTPSNQPQHF
many,TRBJ1-2,TRBV2,-,TGTGCCAGTCCGGCCCCGAACTATGGCTACACCTTC,CASPAPNYGYTF
many,TRBJ1-5,TRBV19,TRBD1,TGTGCCAGTAGTGCCCGGGACAGGGGCCCAACAGCCCAGCATTTT,CASSARDRGPTAQHF
once,TRBJ1-2,TRBV29-1,-,TGCAGCGTGGACAATACAGGGACCCAAAACTATGGCTACACCTTC,CSVDNTGTQNYGYTF
-,TRBJ2-2,TRBV2,-,TGTGCCAGCAGTTCTTGGGGGGCAGGCGGGGAGCTGTTTTTT,CASSSWGAGGELFF
few,TRBJ1-6,TRBV20-1,TRBD1,TGCAGTGCTAGGACCCTCCCCGGGACAGGGAATTCACCCCTCCACTTT,CSARTLPGTGNSPLHF
-,TRBJ1-6,TRBV5-8,-,TGTGCCAGCAGCCCCCGGACAGATAGAAGACTCTATAATTCACCCCTCCACTTT,CASSPRTDRRLYNSPLHF
few,TRBJ2-7,TRBV7-9,-,TGTGCCAGCAGCTCTGCTACCGGGACAAGGTCTTTCGAGCAGTACTTC,CASSSATGTRSFEQYF
-,TRBJ2-7,TRBV20-1,-,TGCAGTGCTAGAGATCCGCTAGGGCCCTACGAGCAGTACTTC,CSARDPLGPYEQYF
-,TRBJ2-5,TRBV7-4,-,TGTGCCAACCCCTGGACCGCTCAAGAGACCCAGTACTTC,CANPWTAQETQYF
-,TRBJ1-1,TRBV11-2,-,TGTGCCAGCAGCTTATTGGGCAGAATGAACACTGAAGCTTTCTTT,CASSLLGRMNTEAFF
-,TRBJ2-7,TRBV10-3,-,TGTGCCAGCACCCCCGCCGCTGACGGCGAATTTAACTACGAGCAGTACTTC,CASTPAADGEFNYEQYF
-,TRBJ1-2,TRBV20-1,-,TGCAGTGCTACACCACAGGGCGGAATGTATGGCTACACCTTC,CSATPQGGMYGYTF
once,TRBJ2-5,TRBV9,-,TGTGCCAGCAGCCCTTGGCCAGGGGCCTCAGAGACCCAGTACTTC,CASSPWPGASETQYF
many,TRBJ1-6,TRBV5-1,-,TGCGCCAGCAGCCTAGACTCACGCTCCTATAATTCACCCCTCCACTTT,CASSLDSRSYNSPLHF
many,TRBJ1-1,TRBV2,-,TGTGCCAGCAGCGCCCTGGGTGACACTGAAGCTTTCTTT,CASSALGDTEAFF
-,TRBJ2-7,TRBV4-3,-,TGCGCCAGCAGCCCAGATTCGGGGCTGGGCGGCGACGAGCAGTACTTC,CASSPDSGLGGDEQYF
few,TRBJ2-2,TRBV20-1,-,TGCAGTGCTACAAACTTCCCCGGGGAGCTGTTTTTT,CSATNFPGELFF
-,TRBJ2-5,TRBV7-9,-,TGTGCCAGCAGCTTAGGGAGACAGTCGTACCAAGAGACCCAGTACTTC,CASSLGRQSYQETQYF
many,TRBJ1-2,TRBV2,-,TGTGCCAGCAATCGGGCGACAGAGGCTAACTATGGCTACACCTTC,CASNRATEANYGYTF
-,TRBJ2-5,TRBV7-8,-,TGTGCCAGCAGCTTAGTCGCTGGGGGGCCGTACCAAGAGACCCAGTACTTC,CASSLVAGGPYQETQYF
many,TRBJ1-5,TRBV2,-,TGTGCCAGCAGTGAAGGGGTTCAGCCCCAGCATTTT,CASSEGVQPQHF
-,TRBJ1-3,TRBV7-8,-,TGCGCCAGCAGCCAAGTATCGCTCGAGGGAAGAAACACCATATATTTT,CASSQVSLEGRNTIYF
-,TRBJ2-7,TRBV7-2,-,TGTGCCAGCAGCTTAGGACCCGGGACATCCCCTCACGAGCAGTACTTC,CASSLGPGTSPHEQYF
once,TRBJ2-6,TRBV25-1,-,TGTGCCAGCGTAATGGGAACTGGGGCCAACGTCCTGACTTTC,CASVMGTGANVLTF
few,TRBJ1-6,TRBV4-3,-,TGCGCCAGCAGCCAAGATGCAGGGTCCTATAATTCACCCCTCCACTTT,CASSQDAGSYNSPLHF
-,TRBJ1-1,TRBV29-1,-,TGCAGCAGCTTAGCGACACACATGAACACTGAAGCTTTCTTT,CSSLATHMNTEAFF
many,TRBJ1-2,TRBV7-9,-,TGTGCCAGCAGCTTTGGTGGCTACACCTTC,CASSFGGYTF
many,TRBJ1-4,TRBV7-2,TRBD1,TGTGCCAGCAGCACCGGGGACAGGTCAGCCGAAAAACTGTTTTTT,CASSTGDRSAEKLFF
-,TRBJ2-2,TRBV19,TRBD2,TGTGCCAGTAGTACCGCCAGTTCTAGCGGGCGGAGTAGCGGGTGGCTGTTTTTT,CASSTASSSGRSSGWLFF
-,TRBJ1-5,TRBV5-1,-,TGCGCCAGCAGCTTATTCGGGGAGAGCAATCAGCCCCAGCATTTT,CASSLFGESNQPQHF